One and the same sample provided the 15 T cell receptor beta chains below, sequenced in a study of OX40 agonist ivuxolimab in advanced cancers. Sequenced by immunoSEQ multiplex PCR; TCRdb stores in-frame clones only, minus some. The sample shows around 26,000 clones, about 76% of them seen only once. The sequenced sample was CD4+ or CD8+ T cells sorted from blood, obtained in a trial of the OX40 agonist ivuxolimab. The receptors originated from an adult with an advanced solid tumor such as melanoma, head and neck, liver or kidney cancer.

The rearrangement uses TRBV13 and TRBJ1-4; a possible D gene is TRBD1 (6 bases). The germline gives CDR1 PRHDT, CDR2 FYEKMQ (reference sequence). The CDR3 is 13 residues long. Trimming stripped 7 bases from V and 7 bases from J, with 13 bases between. The CDR3: CASTSTGIEKLFF. The CDR3, as DNA: TGTGCCAGCACCTCTACAGGGATTGAAAAACTGTTTTTT.

The chain couples TRBV7-9 to TRBJ2-7, with TRBD2 as a possible D gene (5 bases). V shed 1 base and J shed 4 bases, with 11 bases lying between them. The CDR3 runs to 14 residues. Looked up from germline, CDR1 is SEHNR and CDR2 is FQNEAQ (reference sequence). The CDR3 nucleotides are TGTGCCAGCAGCTTAGGAGGGATGGGTTACGAGCAGTACTTC. Translated, it gives CASSLGGMGYEQYF.

The CDR3 region has the DNA TGTGCCAGCAGTGATTTAATGGGGGCCCGGGACGAGCAGTACTTC. It translates to CASSDLMGARDEQYF. The J gene is TRBJ2-7, the V gene TRBV2; the D gene is possibly TRBD1 (6 bases). The CDR3 loop spans 15 amino acids. V lost 3 bases, J lost 5 bases, and 17 bases lay in between. Germline values: CDR1 SNHLY, CDR2 FYNNEI.

The chain recombines TRBV5-1 with TRBJ2-7; no reliable D call. CDR3 length: 14 residues. Germline-derived CDR1 and CDR2 are SGHRS and YFSETQ. The ends were cut back, 4 bases at V and 2 bases at J, with 13 bases in the middle. CDR3 loop: CASSGYTDPYEQYF. Here the CDR3 DNA reads TGCGCCAGCAGCGGCTACACGGACCCCTACGAGCAGTACTTC.

The genes are TRBV4-2 and TRBJ2-7; TRBD1 might be the D (6 bases). The V and J ends lost 0 bases and 7 bases respectively, with 10 bases between them. This CDR3 has 13 residues. Germline-derived CDR1 and CDR2 are LGHNA and YNFKEQ. CDR3 amino acids: CASSQEGGWEQYF. The CDR3 coding sequence is TGTGCCAGCAGCCAAGAAGGGGGATGGGAGCAGTACTTC.

This chain joins TRBV5-6 and TRBJ2-7; D is unclear. The CDR3 is 14 amino acids. The V and J ends lost 6 bases and 3 bases respectively, with 16 bases between them. The germline CDR1 and CDR2 sequences are SGHDT and YYEEEE. The CDR3: CASNNVGANYEQYF. The CDR3, as DNA: TGTGCCAGCAATAACGTCGGCGCTAACTACGAGCAGTACTTC.

This rearrangement joins TRBV9 to TRBJ1-5; D is uncertain. The length of the CDR3 is 13 residues. V lost 0 bases and J 9 bases, leaving 10 bases between the germline ends. Germline lookup yields CDR1 SGDLS and CDR2 YYNGEE. CDR3 in amino acids: CASSVEADGPQHF. In nucleotides, the CDR3 is TGTGCCAGCAGCGTAGAGGCGGATGGGCCCCAGCATTTT.

The V and J genes are TRBV7-9 and TRBJ2-3; no definite D call. CDR1 and CDR2 from the germline V gene are SEHNR and FQNEAQ (reference sequence). This CDR3 region has 14 residues. V lost 6 bases, J lost 6 bases, and 16 bases lay in between. As DNA, the CDR3 is TGTGCCAGCAGTTCTATTTTCCGTGGGGATACGCAGTATTTT. This gives the protein CASSSIFRGDTQYF.

The chain carries TRBV5-6 and TRBJ2-7, with D perhaps matching TRBD2 (6 bases). Germline lookup yields CDR1 SGHDT and CDR2 YYEEEE. Trimming took off 3 bases at V and 4 bases at J, with 14 bases between the two ends. This CDR3 spans 14 amino acids. Written as DNA, the CDR3 is TGTGCCAGCAGCTACCGGGACTCAGAGTACGAGCAGTACTTC. As protein: CASSYRDSEYEQYF.

This chain uses TRBV2 with TRBJ2-3, with D maybe TRBD2 (6 bases). This CDR3 is 14 amino acids long. Germline V CDR1 and CDR2: SNHLY, FYNNEI. Trimming pared 6 bases from V and 4 bases from J, leaving 14 bases between. The CDR3 here is CASRGLLGADTQYF. The CDR3 DNA is TGTGCCAGCAGGGGACTCCTCGGGGCAGATACGCAGTATTTT.

The chain combines TRBV30 with TRBJ1-4; D is ambiguous. The CDR3 runs to 12 residues. Between the trimmed V and J ends, which lost 3 bases and 5 bases, there was a span of 7 bases. Germline values: CDR1 GTSNPN, CDR2 SVGIG (reference sequence). CDR3 sequence (DNA): TGTGCCTGGAGACTGGGAAATGAAAAACTGTTTTTT. Translating it yields CAWRLGNEKLFF.

This sequence joins TRBV7-6 and TRBJ2-1, with D hard to call. This CDR3 contains 13 residues. Trimming took 5 bases from V and 8 from J, leaving 13 bases between them. Looked up from germline, CDR1 is SGHVS and CDR2 is FNYEAQ. The CDR3, as DNA: TGTGCCAGCAGCGTCACACAGTCGTATGAGCAGTTCTTC. Its protein product is CASSVTQSYEQFF. The full variable domain, completed using reference TRBV7-6 and TRBJ2-1, is GAGVSQSPRYKVTKRGQDVALRCDPISGHVSLYWYRQALGQGPEFLTYFNYEAQQDKSGLPNDRFSAERPEGSISTLTIQRTEQRDSAMYRCASSVTQSYEQFFGPGTRLTVL.

This chain uses TRBV5-8 with TRBJ2-4, with D perhaps TRBD1 (5 bases). Germline lookup yields CDR1 SGHTS and CDR2 YDEGEE. The V end was cut by 4 bases, the J end by 13 bases, with 21 bases between. The CDR3 has 14 residues. The CDR3 here is CASSTQVGAAKQYF. CDR3 nucleotides: TGTGCCAGCAGCACACAGGTTGGGGCCGCAAAACAGTACTTC.

Notes on this clone: The junction does not match germline at one end; this may be a read error. CDR3 sequence (DNA): TGTGCTAGTGGTTTAGGGACAGGTGAAATTCACTTC. It encodes CASGLGTGEIHF. This chain joins TRBV12-5 and TRBJ2-4; TRBD1 matches at 8 bases. The CDR3 consists of 12 residues. Looked up from germline, CDR1 is LGHNT and CDR2 is FRNRAP.

This CDR3 is CASSSAYYEQYF. The CDR3 bases are TGTGCCAGCAGCTCGGCCTACTACGAGCAGTACTTC. The J gene is TRBJ2-7, the V gene TRBV5-6; D is ambiguous. The CDR3 spans 12 residues. CDR1 is SGHDT and CDR2 is YYEEEE in the germline V gene. Trimming stripped 3 bases from V and 3 bases from J, with 7 bases between.